The rows below give T cell receptor beta chains drawn from one sample of a study of blood T cell repertoires in COVID-19. Here immunoSEQ multiplex PCR was the method, and the copy in TCRdb shows in-frame clones only, minus some. The repertoire holds 110,000 or so clones, around 77% seen once, with 6.5% to 9% in the top ten. What was sequenced was peripheral blood. The receptor set was obtained from a human donor in a cohort sampled during active COVID-19. CDR3s include the opening cysteine and the closing phenylalanine or tryptophan. D genes are given only for firm matches. The size field is filled for only some rows; it gives once, few, many or a size class.

V,size,D,J,DNA,CDR3
TRBV11-2,NA,NA,TRBJ1-1,TGTGCCAGCAGCTTAGTTCAGACTGAAGCTTTCTTT,CASSLVQTEAFF
TRBV9,NA,TRBD1,TRBJ2-7,TGTGCCAGCAGCGGAGGGCTAGTCGGGGACAGATCCTACGAGCAGTACTTC,CASSGGLVGDRSYEQYF
TRBV11-2,NA,NA,TRBJ1-1,TGTGCCAGCAGCTTATCAACAGGGCCTAACACTGAAGCTTTCTTT,CASSLSTGPNTEAFF
TRBV27,NA,TRBD1,TRBJ2-2,TGTGCCAGCAGAGATACCGGGACAGCGAACACCGGGGAGCTGTTTTTT,CASRDTGTANTGELFF
TRBV25-1,NA,NA,TRBJ2-7,TGTGCCAGCAGTGCTTGGGACAACTCCTACGAGCAGTACTTC,CASSAWDNSYEQYF
TRBV14,NA,NA,TRBJ2-6,TGTGCCAGCAGCCGACGGCAGGGGTTGGCTGGGGCCAACGTCCTGACTTTC,CASSRRQGLAGANVLTF
TRBV30,NA,NA,TRBJ2-7,TGTGCCTCGGAACCCAGGACAAAATACGAGCAGTACTTC,CASEPRTKYEQYF
TRBV11-3,NA,NA,TRBJ1-2,TGTGCCAGCACCATACGTCACCCACTTAATGGCTACACCTTC,CASTIRHPLNGYTF
TRBV15,NA,NA,TRBJ1-2,TGTGCCACCAGCAGAGATTGGTGGGGAGAGGATAACTATGGCTACACCTTC,CATSRDWWGEDNYGYTF
TRBV7-9,NA,NA,TRBJ2-7,TGTGCCAGCAGCCCTAGGACTAACCGCTCCTACGAGCAGTACTTC,CASSPRTNRSYEQYF
TRBV7-8,NA,NA,TRBJ2-7,TGTGCCAGCAGCTCGGACTACAGCTCCTACGAGCAGTACTTC,CASSSDYSSYEQYF
TRBV7-8,once,NA,TRBJ2-7,TGTGCCAGCAGCTTAGTTATAGAGTCCTACGAGCAGTACTTC,CASSLVIESYEQYF
TRBV5-1,few,TRBD1,TRBJ2-7,TGCGCCAGCAGCCCCCCAGGGGGTCCGTACGAGCAGTACTTC,CASSPPGGPYEQYF
TRBV5-1,NA,NA,TRBJ1-4,TGCGCCAGCAGCTTGGCCAGGGCAACTAATGAAAAACTGTTTTTT,CASSLARATNEKLFF
TRBV5-8,few,TRBD2,TRBJ2-7,TGTGCCAGCAGCCCTCTAGCGGGGGGACCCTACGAGCAGTACTTC,CASSPLAGGPYEQYF
TRBV15,NA,NA,TRBJ2-2,TGTGCCACCAGCAGAGGTTCCTTCGGGGAGCTGTTTTTT,CATSRGSFGELFF
TRBV5-4,once,TRBD2,TRBJ2-5,TGTGCCAGCAGCTTGGTAGCGGGGGGCGGGGAGACCCAGTACTTC,CASSLVAGGGETQYF
TRBV7-8,NA,NA,TRBJ1-5,TGTGCCAGCAGCTTAGGGAACAGGGCCGATCAGCCCCAGCATTTT,CASSLGNRADQPQHF
TRBV5-4,NA,TRBD2,TRBJ2-7,TGTGCCAGCAGCTTTGGGGGGGGATGGTCCTACGAGCAGTACTTC,CASSFGGGWSYEQYF
TRBV30,NA,TRBD1,TRBJ1-1,TGTGCCTACACAGGGGAGAACACTGAAGCTTTCTTT,CAYTGENTEAFF
TRBV4-1,many,NA,TRBJ1-3,TGCGCCAGCAGCCCTACGGGAAACACCATATATTTT,CASSPTGNTIYF
TRBV18,NA,TRBD2,TRBJ2-3,TGTGCCAGCTCACAGAGGACATTAGGACTAGCGACTAGCACAGATACGCAGTATTTT,CASSQRTLGLATSTDTQYF
TRBV5-4,NA,TRBD1,TRBJ1-2,TGTGCCAGCAGCCACAGGACAGGAAACTATGGCTACACCTTC,CASSHRTGNYGYTF
TRBV6-5,few,TRBD1,TRBJ2-7,TGTGCCAGCATTTCCGGGACAGGGGACTCCTACGAGCAGTACTTC,CASISGTGDSYEQYF
TRBV12-3/TRBV12-4,NA,NA,TRBJ1-1,TGTGCCAGCAGTTCACACTCGGGGGGTGAAGCTTTCTTT,CASSSHSGGEAFF
TRBV11-3,NA,TRBD1,TRBJ2-1,TGTGCCAGCAGCTCCCGGGACAGAGGCTACAATGAGCAGTTCTTC,CASSSRDRGYNEQFF
TRBV11-2,few,NA,TRBJ1-1,TGTGCCAGCAGCAGGACGGGGGGCACTGAAGCTTTCTTT,CASSRTGGTEAFF
TRBV10-3,NA,TRBD1,TRBJ1-3,TGTGCCATCAGTGAAGGGACAGAGCCTCTAGGAAACACCATATATTTT,CAISEGTEPLGNTIYF
TRBV2,NA,NA,TRBJ1-2,TGTGCCAGCAGTGCATCCGCAGGGATCAACTATGGCTACACCTTC,CASSASAGINYGYTF
TRBV10-3,once,TRBD2,TRBJ2-1,TGTGCCATCAGTGAGTCGGGACTAGCGGGATACAATGAGCAGTTCTTC,CAISESGLAGYNEQFF
TRBV19,NA,TRBD2,TRBJ2-1,TGTGCCAGTAGTGCAACTAGCGGGGGGGACTCCTACAATGAGCAGTTCTTC,CASSATSGGDSYNEQFF
TRBV5-1,NA,TRBD1,TRBJ1-1,TGCGCCAGCAGCTTGCCGGGACAGGGGGGCAACACTGAAGCTTTCTTT,CASSLPGQGGNTEAFF
TRBV11-2,NA,NA,TRBJ2-1,TGTGCCAGCAGCTTAGTGGTCGGGAGTAGGTTTAGCGAGCAGTTCTTC,CASSLVVGSRFSEQFF
TRBV11-2,once,NA,TRBJ1-2,TGTGCCAGCAGCTTAGATCCTCACTCGGGGGGGACCTTC,CASSLDPHSGGTF
TRBV3-1/TRBV3-2,NA,TRBD1,TRBJ1-2,TGTGCCAGCACTGGACAGGGTAGAGCCTACACCTTC,CASTGQGRAYTF
TRBV5-1,few,NA,TRBJ2-7,TGCGCCAGCAGCTTGGCGAGCGGAGGGACGGGATGGGGCGAGCAGTACTTC,CASSLASGGTGWGEQYF
TRBV19,NA,NA,TRBJ2-3,TGTGCCAGTAGTATGAACCAGGATACGCAGTATTTT,CASSMNQDTQYF
TRBV9,NA,TRBD2,TRBJ2-5,TGTGCCAGCAGCGCCGGCGCTAGCGGGGGTTCCAAAGAGACCCAGTACTTC,CASSAGASGGSKETQYF
TRBV5-6,NA,TRBD1,TRBJ1-1,TGTGCCAGCAGCTTGGCCGGGACAGGACATACTGAAGCTTTCTTT,CASSLAGTGHTEAFF
TRBV18,NA,TRBD1,TRBJ1-1,TGTGCCAGCTCACCTCGGGACAGGGCCCCAGATGAAGCTTTCTTT,CASSPRDRAPDEAFF
TRBV6-5,NA,TRBD1,TRBJ2-1,TGTGCCAGCAGGAAGACAGGGCAGGAGCAGTTCTTC,CASRKTGQEQFF